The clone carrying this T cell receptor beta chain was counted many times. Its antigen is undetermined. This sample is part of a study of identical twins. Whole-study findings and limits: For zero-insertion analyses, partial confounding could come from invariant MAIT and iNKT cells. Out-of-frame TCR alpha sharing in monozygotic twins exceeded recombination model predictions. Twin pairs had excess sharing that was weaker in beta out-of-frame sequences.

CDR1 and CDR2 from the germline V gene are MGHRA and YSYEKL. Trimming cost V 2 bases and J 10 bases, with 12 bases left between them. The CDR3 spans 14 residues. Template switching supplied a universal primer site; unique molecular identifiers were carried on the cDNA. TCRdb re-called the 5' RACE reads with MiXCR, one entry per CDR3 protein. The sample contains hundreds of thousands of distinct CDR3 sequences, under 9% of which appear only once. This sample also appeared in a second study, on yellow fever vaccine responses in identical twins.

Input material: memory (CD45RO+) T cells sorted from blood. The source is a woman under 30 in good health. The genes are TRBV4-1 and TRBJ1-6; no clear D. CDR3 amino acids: CASSQPPHPSPLHF. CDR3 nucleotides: TGCGCCAGCAGCCAACCGCCTCACCCCTCACCCCTCCACTTT.